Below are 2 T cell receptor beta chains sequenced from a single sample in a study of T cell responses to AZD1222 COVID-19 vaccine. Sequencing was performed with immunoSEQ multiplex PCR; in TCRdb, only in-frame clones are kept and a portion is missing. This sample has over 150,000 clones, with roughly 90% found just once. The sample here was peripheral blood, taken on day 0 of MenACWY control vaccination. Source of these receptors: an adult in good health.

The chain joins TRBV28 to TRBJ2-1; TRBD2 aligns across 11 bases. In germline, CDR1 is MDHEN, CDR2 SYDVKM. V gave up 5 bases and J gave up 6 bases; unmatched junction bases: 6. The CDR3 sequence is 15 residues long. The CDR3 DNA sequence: TGTGCCAGCAGTATTAGCGGGGGGGCAGCCAATGAGCAGTTCTTC. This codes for CASSISGGAANEQFF.

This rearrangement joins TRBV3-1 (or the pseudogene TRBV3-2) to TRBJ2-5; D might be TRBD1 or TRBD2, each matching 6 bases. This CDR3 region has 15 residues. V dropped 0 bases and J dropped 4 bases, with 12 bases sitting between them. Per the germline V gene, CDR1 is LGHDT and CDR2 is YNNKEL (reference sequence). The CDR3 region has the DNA TGTGCCAGCAGCCAAGAACGGGGGCGGGGAGAGACCCAGTACTTC. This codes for CASSQERGRGETQYF.